The 26 T cell receptor beta chains presented below share a single source sample, sequenced in a study of blood T cell repertoires in COVID-19. Only in-frame clones appear in the TCRdb table, and some are missing; sequencing was by immunoSEQ multiplex PCR. The data contain about 120,000 clones, approximately 81% of them seen just once; the ten biggest clones take up around 1.5%. Sample: peripheral blood. These TCRs come from a man aged 45 to 65 with acute or convalescent COVID-19.

The count of this clone is one. V usage is TRBV11-3 and J usage is TRBJ2-1, with 10 bases matching TRBD2. The germline gives CDR1 SGHNT, CDR2 YENEEA. The CDR3 contains 18 residues. The junction had 7 bases not matched to a gene; V was cut back by 1 base and J by 1 base. The CDR3 DNA sequence: TGTGCCAGCAGCTTAGGGTCGGGTAGCGGGGGGTCCTACAATGAGCAGTTCTTC. This codes for CASSLGSGSGGSYNEQFF.

The gene calls are TRBV6-5 and TRBJ1-2; D ambiguous. V dropped 5 bases and J dropped 0 bases, with 13 bases sitting between them. This CDR3 is 15 amino acids long. Germline CDR1 MNHEY, CDR2 SVGAGI. The CDR3 loop is CASSTNRPTNYGYTF. In nucleotides, the CDR3 is TGTGCCAGCAGTACAAACAGACCTACTAACTATGGCTACACCTTC.

This chain connects TRBV3-1 (or the pseudogene TRBV3-2) to TRBJ1-2, with 8 nucleotides matching TRBD1. This CDR3 region has 16 residues. Germline-derived CDR1 and CDR2 are LGHDT and YNNKEL (reference sequence). V dropped 2 bases and J dropped 2; count of bases not matched to a gene: 7. The CDR3, as DNA: TGTGCCAGCAGCCAAAACCGGGACAGGAGGAACTATGGCTACACCTTC. This sequence encodes CASSQNRDRRNYGYTF.

In DNA form, the CDR3 reads TGTGCCAGCAGCCAACAATCTCAAGCAGGGTATGGCGAGCAGTACTTC. This gives the protein CASSQQSQAGYGEQYF. J is TRBJ2-7 and V is TRBV7-2; a possible D gene is TRBD1 (5 bases). Germline assignment: CDR1 SGHTA and CDR2 FQGNSA. The CDR3 loop spans 16 amino acids. Trimming cost V 5 bases and J 6 bases, with 23 bases left between them. Supplemented by reference TRBV7-2 and TRBJ2-7, the full variable domain reads GAGVSQSPSNKVTEKGKDVELRCDPISGHTALYWYRQSLGQGLEFLIYFQGNSAPDKSGLPSDRFSAERTGGSVSTLTIQRTQQEDSAVYLCASSQQSQAGYGEQYFGPGTRLTVT.

This clone was detected only a few times. The DNA for the CDR3 is TGCGCCAGCAGCTTGACGGCGGGGGCCCGAGAGCAGTTCTTC. It codes for CASSLTAGAREQFF. The chain has TRBV5-1 and TRBJ2-1; possibly TRBD2 for D (7 bases). Trimming shortened V by 1 base and J by 10 bases, and 15 bases separated the two germline ends. CDR1 is SGHRS and CDR2 is YFSETQ in the germline V gene. There are 14 residues in the CDR3.

This clone was detected only a few times. The rearrangement joins TRBV7-8 to TRBJ1-1, with 10 bases fitting TRBD1. V was clipped by 1 base and J by 6 bases; unmatched bases: 5. Germline loops: CDR1 SGHVS, CDR2 FQNEAQ. The CDR3 covers 15 residues. The CDR3 DNA follows: TGTGCCAGCAGCTTAGTGACAGGGGGCGCATCTGAAGCTTTCTTT. It codes for CASSLVTGGASEAFF.

The chain recombines TRBV6-1 with TRBJ2-3; the match to TRBD2 covers 7 bases. The CDR3 covers 16 residues. CDR1 and CDR2 from the germline V gene are MNHNS and SASEGT. The ends lost 3 bases at V and 0 bases at J; junction bases unmatched: 6. The CDR3 sequence: CASSDLLAASTDTQYF. CDR3 nucleotide sequence: TGTGCCAGCAGTGACCTCCTAGCGGCTAGCACAGATACGCAGTATTTT.

The chain carries TRBV28 and TRBJ1-2; D uncertain. The V and J ends lost 2 bases and 1 base respectively, with 11 bases between them. This CDR3 spans 15 amino acids. Germline CDR1 MDHEN, CDR2 SYDVKM. CDR3 DNA sequence: TGTGCCAGCAGTTTACTTGTCAGACATAACTATGGCTACACCTTC. Translating it yields CASSLLVRHNYGYTF.

V and J are TRBV27 and TRBJ1-6; D gene unclear. This CDR3 is built from 17 residues. Germline lookup yields CDR1 MNHEY and CDR2 SMNVEV (reference sequence). Trimming removed 2 bases at V and 0 bases at J, with 11 bases between. CDR3 protein: CASSLLPPSSYNSPLHF. DNA for the CDR3: TGTGCCAGCAGTTTACTCCCACCGAGCTCCTATAATTCACCCCTCCACTTT.

This chain joins TRBV6-5 and TRBJ2-5; a weak D match, TRBD1 (6 bases). Per germline, CDR1 MNHEY and CDR2 SVGAGI. V was shortened by 8 bases and J by 2 bases, with 9 bases between the two germline ends. There are 12 residues in the CDR3. CDR3 DNA: TGTGCCAGCTCTCAGGGGCAAGAGACCCAGTACTTC. This codes for CASSQGQETQYF.

This clone has just one count. The rearrangement links TRBV5-1 to TRBJ1-1, with D possibly matching TRBD1 (5 bases). The CDR3 runs 14 residues. Deletions cut 4 bases from V and 0 bases from J, with 10 bases between. Per the germline V gene, CDR1 is SGHRS and CDR2 is YFSETQ. DNA of the CDR3: TGCGCCAGCAGCGCGGGACCGATGAACACTGAAGCTTTCTTT. The encoded protein is CASSAGPMNTEAFF.

This rearrangement joins TRBV24-1 to TRBJ2-7; 7 nucleotides line up with TRBD2. CDR1 and CDR2 (germline): KGHDR, SFDVKD. V gave up 3 bases and J gave up 4 bases; unmatched junction bases: 2. The CDR3 covers 13 residues. CDR3 sequence reads: CATSDGGGYEQYF. CDR3 coding DNA: TGTGCCACCAGTGATGGGGGGGGATACGAGCAGTACTTC.

This clone was seen just once. The chain joins TRBV6-2 or TRBV6-3 to TRBJ2-5, with 8 bases aligning to TRBD2. The CDR3 runs to 16 residues. CDR1 and CDR2 from the germline V gene are MNHEY and SVGEGT. V lost 4 bases to trimming and J lost 4 bases; unmatched junction nucleotides: 11. The CDR3, as DNA: TGTGCCAGCAGTTCTACTAGCGGCGTCACGGTAGAGACCCAGTACTTC. Its translation: CASSSTSGVTVETQYF.

This clone was detected only a few times. The chain combines TRBV19 with TRBJ2-7, with 7 bases aligning to TRBD2. This CDR3 is built from 16 residues. The germline V gene has CDR1 LNHDA and CDR2 SQIVND (reference sequence). V was clipped by 6 bases and J by 3 bases; unmatched bases: 14. CDR3 sequence (DNA): TGTGCCAGTAGCCACCGCCGAGGAGCGGGGATCTACGAGCAGTACTTC. Translation: CASSHRRGAGIYEQYF.

The chain recombines TRBV7-3 with TRBJ2-4, with 9 bases identical to TRBD1. CDR3 length equals 15 residues. Germline V gene lookup returns CDR1 SGHTA and CDR2 FQGTGA. V was pared by 5 bases and J by 4 bases, with 6 bases of the junction left unmatched. In nucleotides, the CDR3 is TGTGCCAGCAGCCGGTCCGGGACAGGGAAAAACATTCAGTACTTC. This gives the protein CASSRSGTGKNIQYF.

The gene calls are TRBV5-1 and TRBJ2-7; 10 nucleotides line up with TRBD1. The J segment lost 4 bases and the V segment lost 4 bases, leaving 11 bases of the junction unmatched. The length of the CDR3 is 16 residues. Germline CDR1 is SGHRS and CDR2 is YFSETQ. The CDR3 nucleotides read TGCGCCAGCAGCCCGTTACCGGGACAGGGGAATTACGAGCAGTACTTC. Its translation is CASSPLPGQGNYEQYF.

The chain is built from TRBV3-1 (or the pseudogene TRBV3-2) and TRBJ1-1; D perhaps matches TRBD1 (6 bases). Trimming took off 2 bases at V and 7 bases at J, with 17 bases between the two ends. Germline-derived CDR1 and CDR2 are LGHDT and YNNKEL (reference sequence). The CDR3 sequence is 15 residues long. The CDR3 loop reads CASSQLNTGKVEAFF. The CDR3 DNA reads TGTGCCAGCAGCCAACTGAACACAGGGAAGGTTGAAGCTTTCTTT.

V is TRBV19 and J is TRBJ1-5; possible D gene TRBD1, 5 bases. This CDR3 has 15 amino acids. Per the germline V gene, CDR1 is LNHDA and CDR2 is SQIVND (reference sequence). V lost 5 bases, J lost 5 bases, and 16 bases lay in between. The DNA for the CDR3 is TGTGCCAGTAGTCCCCGAGCTGGGGCGGATCAGCCCCAGCATTTT. Translated, it gives CASSPRAGADQPQHF.

This chain links TRBV11-2 with TRBJ2-6, with D possibly matching TRBD1 (7 bases). The CDR3 is 18 residues long. The V end lost 2 bases, the J end lost 2 bases, and 16 bases lay between the germline ends. Germline CDR1 reads SGHAT; CDR2 reads FQNNGV. In DNA, the CDR3 is TGTGCCAGCAGCTTAAGGGCGACAGGGACTGCTGGGGCCAACGTCCTGACTTTC. Protein product: CASSLRATGTAGANVLTF. Drawing the rest from reference TRBV11-2 and TRBJ2-6, the complete variable domain is EAGVAQSPRYKIIEKRQSVAFWCNPISGHATLYWYQQILGQGPKLLIQFQNNGVVDDSQLPKDRFSAERLKGVDSTLKIQPAKLEDSAVYLCASSLRATGTAGANVLTFGAGSRLTVL.

The J gene is TRBJ2-3, the V gene TRBV10-3; 14 bases align to TRBD2. CDR3 length: 19 amino acids. Per germline, CDR1 ENHRY and CDR2 SYGVKD. V shed 2 bases and J 4 bases; nucleotides not matched to a gene: 11. CDR3 sequence: CAISERIQGLAGDADTQYF. The CDR3 DNA reads as TGTGCCATCAGTGAGCGAATACAGGGACTAGCGGGGGACGCAGATACGCAGTATTTT.

The V call is TRBV18, the J call TRBJ1-4; the D gene is possibly TRBD1 (5 bases). V lost 3 bases, J lost 2 bases, and 10 bases lay in between. Per the germline V gene, CDR1 is KGHSH and CDR2 is LQKENI. The CDR3 is made up of 15 amino acids. The CDR3 loop reads CASSPQGGTNEKLFF. CDR3 nucleotide sequence: TGTGCCAGCTCACCTCAGGGTGGGACTAATGAAAAACTGTTTTTT.

CDR3: CASSYLGTGNNYGYTF. CDR3 nucleotides: TGTGCCAGCAGTTACCTCGGGACAGGGAATAACTATGGCTACACCTTC. This sequence joins TRBV6-5 and TRBJ1-2, with 9 bases matching TRBD1. The germline CDR1 and CDR2 sequences are MNHEY and SVGAGI. Germline trimming cut 2 bases from V and 1 base from J; bases unmatched to any gene: 5. This CDR3 region has 16 residues.

The V and J genes are TRBV5-6 and TRBJ1-2, with 7 bases lining up with TRBD1. CDR1 is SGHDT and CDR2 is YYEEEE in the germline V gene. V trimming: 4 bases; J trimming: 4 bases; junction bases outside the gene matches: 7. The CDR3 spans 14 residues. CDR3 sequence reads: CASSRDREVYGYTF. Here the CDR3 DNA reads TGTGCCAGCAGCCGTGACAGGGAGGTCTATGGCTACACCTTC.

This chain links TRBV10-2 with TRBJ2-7, with 15 bases aligning to TRBD2. Germline V gene data show CDR1 as WSHSY and CDR2 as SAAADI. The CDR3 consists of 18 residues. V lost 3 bases, J lost 2 bases, and 8 bases stayed unmatched. CDR3 in amino acids: CASSDPGLAGGGPYEQYV. CDR3 DNA: TGCGCCAGCAGTGACCCGGGACTAGCGGGGGGAGGTCCCTACGAGCAGTACGTC.

The V gene is TRBV7-7, the J gene TRBJ2-2; no clear D. The CDR3 spans 15 residues. CDR1 and CDR2 (germline): SSHAT, FNYEAQ (reference sequence). V was clipped by 8 bases and J by 4 bases, with 17 bases between them. The CDR3 spells CASVPLWSSTGELFF. The DNA of the CDR3 is TGTGCCAGCGTCCCCCTCTGGAGTAGCACCGGGGAGCTGTTTTTT. Together with reference TRBV7-7 and TRBJ2-2, the CDR3 gives the full variable domain: GAGVSQSPRYKVTKRGQDVTLRCDPISSHATLYWYQQALGQGPEFLTYFNYEAQPDKSGLPSDRFSAERPEGSISTLTIQRTEQRDSAMYRCASVPLWSSTGELFFGEGSRLTVL.

The chain carries TRBV29-1 and TRBJ1-5; TRBD1 matches at 8 bases. Looked up from germline, CDR1 is SQVTM and CDR2 is ANQGSEA. This CDR3 is 13 amino acids long. V lost 4 bases to trimming and J lost 6 bases; unmatched junction nucleotides: 5. The CDR3, as DNA: TGCAGCGTTGCTCAGGGGGCGGGTCAGCCCCAGCATTTT. Amino acid sequence: CSVAQGAGQPQHF.